The clone carrying this T cell receptor (beta chain) was seen only a few times. Its specificity is not known. From germline, CDR1 is LGHNA and CDR2 YSLEER. J lost 7 bases, V lost 1 base, and 4 bases had no gene match. The length of the CDR3 is 14 residues. The sample is drawn from a study of CD8 T cells in ankylosing spondylitis. Molecular-barcoded quantitative 5'-RACE produced these TCR beta libraries. TCRdb redid the calling of the 5' RACE reads with MiXCR, one entry per CDR3 protein. The table has some 840,000 distinct CDR3 sequences, about 12% seen once; the top ten hold 0.45% to 0.6%. General study findings and limits: What appeared characteristic of ankylosing spondylitis blood was a TCR beta motif of eight highly homologous variants. Within matched ankylosing spondylitis synovial fluid, disease-linked clones were reportedly significantly enriched. Disease-linked clones had a CD8+ phenotype and relatively low frequency in peripheral blood. There were earlier reports of some motif variants in reactive arthritis synovial fluid and blood.

This receptor was identified in a male donor with ankylosing spondylitis. The rearrangement links TRBV4-3 to TRBJ1-5; 7 bases agree with TRBD1. Source material: blood, either unsorted or a sorted T cell fraction (not recorded which). The CDR3 DNA reads TGCGCCAGCAGCCAAGGATCAGGGGGGCAGCCCCAGCATTTT. This gives the protein CASSQGSGGQPQHF.